These 4 T cell receptor beta chains were all obtained from the same sample, sequenced in a study of CD8 T cells in ankylosing spondylitis. Points from the study as a whole: What seemed typical of ankylosing spondylitis blood was a TCR beta motif built from roughly 8 highly homologous variants.

These receptors are not linked to any known antigen. From the 5' RACE reads, TCRdb called clonotypes with MiXCR, one entry per CDR3 protein. The sample has under 850,000 distinct CDR3 sequences, around 20% seen once. Specimen: blood, either unsorted or a sorted T cell fraction (not recorded which). Receptors were obtained from a male donor with ankylosing spondylitis.

In its sample, this clonotype was seen once. The chain employs TRBV3-1 and TRBJ1-6; a possible D gene is TRBD1 (6 bases). The germline V gene has CDR1 LGHDT and CDR2 YNNKEL (reference sequence). V lost 4 bases to trimming and J lost 5 bases, with 12 bases between them. This CDR3 spans 15 amino acids. Here the CDR3 DNA reads TGTGCCAGCAGCCCACCGACAGGAAATAATTCACCCCTCCACTTT. Translated, it gives CASSPPTGNNSPLHF.

The chain is built from TRBV6-2 or TRBV6-3 and TRBJ2-7; D remains unclear. This CDR3 contains 12 residues. Germline-derived CDR1 and CDR2 are MNHEY and SVGEGT. Trimming left V 7 bases short and J 6 bases short, with 13 bases between. The CDR3 loop is CASTLELGEQYF. The DNA for the CDR3 is TGTGCCAGCACCCTCGAGTTGGGCGAGCAGTACTTC.

This clonotype was seen ten or more times. The chain couples TRBV24-1 to TRBJ2-3; D is uncertain. V was trimmed by 3 bases and J by 2 bases, leaving 5 bases between them. This CDR3 is built from 13 residues. Germline values: CDR1 KGHDR, CDR2 SFDVKD. CDR3 in amino acids: CATSDEYTDTQYF. The CDR3 DNA is TGTGCCACCAGTGATGAGTACACAGATACGCAGTATTTT.

This clonotype was recorded a few times. The CDR3 DNA follows: TGCAGCGCCGGGACAGGGTTAGGGCAGCCCCAGCATTTT. This translates into CSAGTGLGQPQHF. The V gene is TRBV29-1, the J gene TRBJ1-5, with TRBD1 matching 9 bases. The J segment lost 7 bases and the V segment lost 7 bases, leaving 8 bases of the junction unmatched. The CDR3 totals 13 residues. Germline CDR1 SQVTM, CDR2 ANQGSEA.